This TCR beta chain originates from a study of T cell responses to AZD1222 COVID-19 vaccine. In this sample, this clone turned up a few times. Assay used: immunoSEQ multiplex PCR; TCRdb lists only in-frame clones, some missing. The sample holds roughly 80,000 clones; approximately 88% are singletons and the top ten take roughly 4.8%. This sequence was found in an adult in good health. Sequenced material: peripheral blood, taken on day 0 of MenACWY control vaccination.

CDR3: CASSMGTYNEQFF. In nucleotides, the CDR3 is TGTGCCAGTAGTATGGGCACCTACAATGAGCAGTTCTTC. The V call is TRBV19, the J call TRBJ2-1; no reliable D call. The CDR3 is made up of 13 amino acids. Germline CDR1 and CDR2: LNHDA and SQIVND (reference sequence). V was cut by 3 bases and J by 2 bases, with 5 bases left in between.